Presented here are 5 T cell receptor beta chains from one specimen sequenced in a study of T cell repertoires in cytomegalovirus infection. TCRdb reprocessed the reads via MiXCR and lists one record per CDR3 protein. The sample lists 150,000 to 160,000 distinct CDR3 sequences, around 22% occurring once. Material: PBMCs. Receptors originate from a human donor in good health (CMV status not recorded). Some clones in this sample may be carry-over from other donors' samples.

V and J are TRBV20-1 and TRBJ2-7; a weak D match, TRBD2 (7 bases). The CDR3 is 19 amino acids. The germline V and J ends were trimmed by 1 base and 5 bases, with 30 bases remaining between them. Germline values: CDR1 DFQATT, CDR2 SNEGSKA (reference sequence). The CDR3 sequence is CSARALGLLGGGEVDEQYF. The CDR3 DNA follows: TGCAGTGCTAGAGCCCTTGGCCTGCTAGGGGGGGGCGAGGTAGACGAGCAGTACTTC.

The chain uses TRBV4-1 and TRBJ2-1; D is unresolved. CDR1 MGHRA and CDR2 YSYEKL come from the germline V gene. Trimming removed 3 bases at V and 7 bases at J, with 16 bases between. The CDR3 is 15 amino acids. CDR3 sequence: CASSHTTGRSNEQFF. In nucleotides, the CDR3 is TGCGCCAGCAGCCATACTACCGGCCGATCTAATGAGCAGTTCTTC.

This clonotype was detected ten times or more. This sequence joins TRBV28 and TRBJ2-7, with D possibly being TRBD1 (6 bases). Germline V CDR1 and CDR2: MDHEN, SYDVKM. This CDR3 has 16 residues. V shed 3 bases and J shed 0 bases, with 15 bases lying between them. The CDR3: CASSFPIGQLSYEQYF. The CDR3 bases are TGTGCCAGCAGTTTTCCAATCGGACAGCTCTCCTACGAGCAGTACTTC.

J is TRBJ1-4 and V is TRBV6-2 or TRBV6-3; D is unresolved. V was cut by 2 bases and J by 0 bases, with 7 bases left in between. CDR3 size: 15 residues. Germline V gene sequence: CDR1 MNHEY, CDR2 SVGEGT. In DNA, the CDR3 is TGTGCCAGCAGTTACCTGGATGCAACTAATGAAAAACTGTTTTTT. Its protein product is CASSYLDATNEKLFF.

Ten or more counts support this clonotype. V is TRBV11-3 and J is TRBJ2-1; the match to TRBD2 covers 7 bases. Germline CDR1 is SGHNT and CDR2 is YENEEA. The CDR3 contains 15 residues. The V segment lost 2 bases and the J segment 7 bases; nucleotides outside the gene matches: 8. This chain's CDR3 is CASSLRGGSLNEQFF. The CDR3 coding sequence is TGTGCCAGCAGCTTACGGGGCGGGAGTCTAAATGAGCAGTTCTTC. Together with reference TRBV11-3 and TRBJ2-1, the CDR3 gives the full variable domain: EAGVVQSPRYKIIEKKQPVAFWCNPISGHNTLYWYLQNLGQGPELLIRYENEEAVDDSQLPKDRFSAERLKGVDSTLKIQPAELGDSAVYLCASSLRGGSLNEQFFGPGTRLTVL.